These 27 T cell receptor beta chains came from one sample sequenced in a study of T-cell reconstitution after alpha-beta-depleted transplantation in children. The library targeted TCRbeta and was prepared with unique molecular identifiers. TCRdb itself ran the PCR reads through MiXCR, one entry per CDR3 protein. This repertoire shows about 980,000 distinct CDR3 sequences, under 30% found once; its top ten account for over 25%. The starting material was PBMCs, mostly from graft donor cells, obtained 360 days after TCRalphabeta/CD19-depleted stem cell transplant. The receptors shown here come from a boy under two years old who had a stem cell transplant for SCID, so the T cells may come from the graft donor.

This clonotype was counted a few times. The rearrangement uses TRBV2 and TRBJ2-3; D gene uncertain. Looked up from germline, CDR1 is SNHLY and CDR2 is FYNNEI. Trimming shortened V by 4 bases and J by 0 bases, and 11 bases separated the two germline ends. The CDR3 spans 15 residues. The CDR3 sequence: CASSGRRTSTDTQYF. Written as DNA, the CDR3 is TGTGCCAGCAGTGGGCGGAGAACTAGCACAGATACGCAGTATTTT. The entire variable domain, with the rest obtained from reference TRBV2 and TRBJ2-3, is as follows: EPEVTQTPSHQVTQMGQEVILRCVPISNHLYFYWYRQILGQKVEFLVSFYNNEISEKSEIFDDQFSVERPDGSNFTLKIRSTKLEDSAMYFCASSGRRTSTDTQYFGPGTRLTVL.

This clonotype turned up a few times. The genes are TRBV5-1 and TRBJ2-5; D is unresolved. Trimming removed 7 bases at V and 1 base at J, with 8 bases between. The CDR3 runs 12 residues. Per germline, CDR1 SGHRS and CDR2 YFSETQ. CDR3 nucleotide sequence: TGCGCCAGCGTCGGACCCCAAGAGACCCAGTACTTC. This gives the protein CASVGPQETQYF.

The chain uses TRBV12-3 or TRBV12-4 and TRBJ2-7, with 8 bases aligning to TRBD1. After removal of 5 bases from V and 2 bases from J, the junction contained 11 bases not matched to a gene. The CDR3 consists of 16 residues. CDR3 DNA sequence: TGTGCCAGCAGTCAAATCGCCGGGACAGGAGCCTACGAGCAGTACTTC. Its translation: CASSQIAGTGAYEQYF.

This clonotype occurred a few times. V gene TRBV7-2 combines with J gene TRBJ1-6; 8 nucleotides line up with TRBD1. CDR1 and CDR2 from the germline V gene are SGHTA and FQGNSA. Unmatched junction bases numbered 7, after V lost 1 base and J lost 8 bases. The CDR3 covers 16 residues. DNA of the CDR3: TGTGCCAGCAGCTTAGGGACAGGGACGTGGTATTCACCCCTCCACTTT. Residues: CASSLGTGTWYSPLHF.

This clonotype was counted a few times. This rearrangement joins TRBV12-3 or TRBV12-4 to TRBJ2-3; TRBD1 might be the D (5 bases). V was trimmed by 4 bases and J by 0 bases, leaving 14 bases between them. The CDR3 totals 16 residues. For the CDR3, the DNA is TGTGCCAGCAGTTCCCATTGGACACCGAGCACAGATACGCAGTATTTT. It is translated as CASSSHWTPSTDTQYF.

This clonotype has just a few counts. The chain has TRBV16 and TRBJ2-7; no definite D call. Between the trimmed V and J ends, which lost 5 bases and 2 bases, there was a span of 16 bases. This CDR3 has 15 amino acids. Germline V gives CDR1 KGHSY, CDR2 FQNENV. The CDR3 reads CASSELQKPPYEQYF. CDR3 sequence (DNA): TGTGCCAGCAGCGAACTCCAAAAACCTCCCTACGAGCAGTACTTC.

V is TRBV20-1 and J is TRBJ2-3, with 9 nucleotides matching TRBD1. CDR1 is DFQATT, CDR2 SNEGSKA, per germline (reference sequence). This CDR3 contains 14 residues. V was pared by 3 bases and J by 1 base, with 2 bases of the junction left unmatched. The CDR3 loop reads CSASRDRGTDTQYF. The CDR3 DNA reads TGCAGTGCTAGTAGGGACAGGGGCACAGATACGCAGTATTTT.

The genes are TRBV5-1 and TRBJ1-2; tentatively, D is TRBD1 (6 bases). Germline values: CDR1 SGHRS, CDR2 YFSETQ. CDR3 length equals 13 residues. V gave up 7 bases and J gave up 4 bases, with 14 bases separating them. For the CDR3, the DNA is TGCGCCAGCGGACGGACAGACCTCTATGGCTACACCTTC. Its translation is CASGRTDLYGYTF. Full variable domain (remainder filled in from reference TRBV5-1 and TRBJ1-2): KAGVTQTPRYLIKTRGQQVTLSCSPISGHRSVSWYQQTPGQGLQFLFEYFSETQRNKGNFPGRFSGRQFSNSRSEMNVSTLELGDSALYLCASGRTDLYGYTFGSGTRLTVV.

This rearrangement joins TRBV5-1 to TRBJ1-1; unclear D gene. Trimming left V 4 bases short and J 3 bases short, with 16 bases between. There are 15 residues in the CDR3. The germline V gene has CDR1 SGHRS and CDR2 YFSETQ. The DNA of the CDR3 is TGCGCCAGCAGCCTCACTGGTGGAGTGGACACTGAAGCTTTCTTT. This translates into CASSLTGGVDTEAFF.

This chain uses TRBV12-3 or TRBV12-4 with TRBJ2-3, with D perhaps TRBD1 (7 bases). The CDR3 extends over 16 amino acids. V was pared by 3 bases and J by 2 bases, with 15 bases between. CDR3 DNA: TGTGCCAGCAGTTTCCCTACAGGGGACTTCACAGATACGCAGTATTTT. Translating gives CASSFPTGDFTDTQYF.

This clonotype occurred a few times. The chain carries TRBV5-6 and TRBJ2-1, with TRBD2 matching 11 bases. CDR3 size: 18 residues. Unmatched junction bases numbered 10, after V lost 0 bases and J lost 5 bases. From germline, CDR1 is SGHDT and CDR2 YYEEEE. In DNA form, the CDR3 reads TGTGCCAGCAGCTTGGTTGGGGTAGCGGGGGGGCTTCACAATGAGCAGTTCTTC. Translating gives CASSLVGVAGGLHNEQFF.

The DNA of the CDR3 is TGTGCCAGCAGCTGGGTTTTTGCCCCAAATCCTCGCGATGAGCAGTTCTTC. This translates into CASSWVFAPNPRDEQFF. V is TRBV5-5 and J is TRBJ2-1; D uncertain. The CDR3 has 17 residues. V shed 3 bases and J shed 8 bases, with 24 bases lying between them. Per the germline V gene, CDR1 is SGHKS and CDR2 is YYEKEE (reference sequence).

This clonotype occurred a few times. The chain combines TRBV5-1 with TRBJ2-7; the D is unclear. CDR1 and CDR2 from the germline V gene are SGHRS and YFSETQ. The CDR3 loop spans 12 amino acids. With 3 bases removed from V and 5 bases from J, the gap between germline ends came to 9 bases. CDR3 loop: CASSSTGHEQYF. In DNA form, the CDR3 reads TGCGCCAGCAGCTCCACGGGCCACGAGCAGTACTTC.

CDR3 DNA: TGTGCCAGCAGCTACTACCACGGACAGGGTCGTTCCAGCCTGGACATTCAGTACTTC. Residues: CASSYYHGQGRSSLDIQYF. V gene TRBV12-3 or TRBV12-4 combines with J gene TRBJ2-4; 8 bases agree with TRBD1. The CDR3 loop spans 19 amino acids. The trim removed 6 bases at V and 8 bases at J, leaving 24 bases unmatched.

The chain carries TRBV4-3 and TRBJ2-1; D may be TRBD2 (7 bases). Germline CDR1 is LGHNA and CDR2 is YSLEER. CDR3 length: 16 amino acids. The germline V and J ends were trimmed by 0 bases and 9 bases, with 18 bases remaining between them. CDR3 loop: CASSQDMRGGGSEQFF. CDR3 DNA: TGCGCCAGCAGCCAAGATATGAGGGGGGGCGGAAGTGAGCAGTTCTTC.

This clonotype was seen only a few times. The CDR3, as DNA: TGTGCCAGCAGGGCGGGTCCCAATGAGCAGTTCTTC. Translation: CASRAGPNEQFF. The chain has TRBV27 and TRBJ2-1, with D perhaps matching TRBD2 (5 bases). Trimming cost V 6 bases and J 6 bases, with 9 bases left between them. CDR3 length: 12 residues. CDR1 and CDR2 from the germline V gene are MNHEY and SMNVEV (reference sequence).

J is TRBJ2-2 and V is TRBV14; weak D call: TRBD2 (5 bases). The CDR3 is made up of 20 amino acids. Germline V CDR1 and CDR2: SGHDN, FVKESK. Trimming cost V 4 bases and J 1 base, with 25 bases left between them. CDR3 protein: CASSRVPNLALAQNTGELFF. Here the CDR3 DNA reads TGTGCCAGCAGCCGCGTTCCAAATCTGGCCCTAGCACAGAACACCGGGGAGCTGTTTTTT.

This clonotype has a handful of counts. The rearrangement joins TRBV27 to TRBJ2-3, with 7 bases that match TRBD2. Unmatched junction bases numbered 9, after V lost 4 bases and J lost 2 bases. The CDR3 sequence is 16 residues long. CDR1 and CDR2 from the germline V gene are MNHEY and SMNVEV (reference sequence). This CDR3 reads CASSSSAGDLTDTQYF. The CDR3 DNA reads as TGTGCCAGCAGTTCATCGGCGGGGGACCTCACAGATACGCAGTATTTT.

This clonotype was counted between two and nine times. J is TRBJ2-7 and V is TRBV20-1; D not resolved. Trimming took off 4 bases at V and 0 bases at J, with 7 bases between the two ends. There are 12 residues in the CDR3. Germline V gives CDR1 DFQATT, CDR2 SNEGSKA (reference sequence). The CDR3 coding sequence is TGCAGTGCTACCGAGAACTCCTACGAGCAGTACTTC. This codes for CSATENSYEQYF.

This clonotype was seen only a few times. The chain combines TRBV5-1 with TRBJ2-5; 7 bases are shared with TRBD1. The CDR3 covers 15 residues. Germline V gene data show CDR1 as SGHRS and CDR2 as YFSETQ. J was trimmed by 4 bases and V by 4 bases; bases with no gene match: 10. The CDR3 DNA sequence: TGCGCCAGCAGCCCGCCGACAGGGACAAGAGAGACCCAGTACTTC. This sequence encodes CASSPPTGTRETQYF. Complete variable domain (other parts from reference TRBV5-1 and TRBJ2-5): KAGVTQTPRYLIKTRGQQVTLSCSPISGHRSVSWYQQTPGQGLQFLFEYFSETQRNKGNFPGRFSGRQFSNSRSEMNVSTLELGDSALYLCASSPPTGTRETQYFGPGTRLLVL.

This clonotype has just a few counts. The rearrangement links TRBV7-6 to TRBJ1-1; D is possibly TRBD1 (5 bases). The CDR3 is 20 residues long. The V end was cut by 4 bases, the J end by 0 bases, with 27 bases between. In germline, CDR1 is SGHVS, CDR2 FNYEAQ. This CDR3 reads CASSSITVRHSRGMNTEAFF. Written as DNA, the CDR3 is TGTGCCAGCAGCTCTATAACAGTGCGGCACTCGAGGGGAATGAACACTGAAGCTTTCTTT.

This clonotype showed up just a few times. The chain has TRBV20-1 and TRBJ1-1; D unresolved. Trimming took 4 bases from V and 6 from J, leaving 12 bases between them. CDR3 length equals 12 residues. Germline assignment: CDR1 DFQATT and CDR2 SNEGSKA (reference sequence). CDR3 nucleotides: TGCAGTGCTACTATAGGCGGGCCTGAAGCTTTCTTT. Translated: CSATIGGPEAFF.

The table lists this clonotype with many counts. J is TRBJ1-4 and V is TRBV4-3; D is unclear. The CDR3 contains 14 residues. V lost 1 base to trimming and J lost 8 bases, with 11 bases between them. Germline CDR1 and CDR2: LGHNA and YSLEER. CDR3 bases: TGCGCCAGCAGCCAAGGGTATCATGCGGAAAAACTGTTTTTT. Its translation is CASSQGYHAEKLFF.

The J gene is TRBJ2-3, the V gene TRBV5-5, with D possibly TRBD1 on 6 matching bases. The CDR3 contains 17 residues. Germline CDR1 is SGHKS and CDR2 is YYEKEE (reference sequence). V gave up 4 bases and J gave up 0 bases, with 18 bases separating them. CDR3 sequence (DNA): TGTGCCAGCAGCCTTAGGCCAGGGGTCACTAGCACAGATACGCAGTATTTT. Translated, it gives CASSLRPGVTSTDTQYF. Looking up the rest from reference TRBV5-5 and TRBJ2-3 gives the full variable domain: DAGVTQSPTHLIKTRGQQVTLRCSPISGHKSVSWYQQVLGQGPQFIFQYYEKEERGRGNFPDRFSARQFPNYSSELNVNALLLGDSALYLCASSLRPGVTSTDTQYFGPGTRLTVL.

This clonotype was counted only a few times. The chain is built from TRBV12-3 or TRBV12-4 and TRBJ2-5; D not resolved. The V and J ends lost 6 bases and 9 bases respectively, with 11 bases between them. This CDR3 spans 11 amino acids. The CDR3 DNA sequence: TGTGCCAGCAGCCGTGGGTGGTCCCAGTACTTC. It translates to CASSRGWSQYF.

The sample holds a few counts of this clonotype. The V call is TRBV5-1, the J call TRBJ2-3; TRBD2 aligns across 14 bases. This CDR3 comprises 18 residues. Germline CDR1 reads SGHRS; CDR2 reads YFSETQ. The V and J ends lost 4 bases and 3 bases, in that order; junction bases with no gene match: 10. The CDR3 sequence: CASSLPMTSGGATDTQYF. The CDR3 bases are TGCGCCAGCAGCCTACCCATGACTAGCGGGGGGGCAACAGATACGCAGTATTTT.

V usage is TRBV7-9 and J usage is TRBJ2-5, with 11 bases aligning to TRBD2. Germline CDR1 reads SEHNR; CDR2 reads FQNEAQ (reference sequence). The CDR3 spans 17 residues. V shed 2 bases and J 5 bases; nucleotides not matched to a gene: 10. CDR3 DNA sequence: TGTGCCAGCAGCTTAATGTGGGGGACTAGCGGAATGGAGACCCAGTACTTC. It yields the protein CASSLMWGTSGMETQYF.